This is a list of T cell receptor beta chains from one sample in a study of radiotherapy plus CTLA-4 blockade in lung cancer. Repertoires were generated with immunoSEQ multiplex PCR, while TCRdb's copy carries only in-frame clones and drops some. The sample records 75,000 to 100,000 clones, around 88% being singletons. This specimen was peripheral blood, taken from a patient treated with radiotherapy plus ipilimumab. These receptors were taken from a human donor with non-small cell lung cancer that progressed on radiotherapy plus ipilimumab. Each CDR3 is given with its conserved first and last residue. The order of the fields is clone size, D gene, V gene, J gene, CDR3 protein, CDR3 DNA. D genes are given only for firm matches. Size values are once, few and many counts, or a class for expanded clones, and some rows have none.

clone size: .
D gene: .
V gene: TRBV7-2
J gene: TRBJ2-7
CDR3 protein: CASSFEGTPVYEQYF
CDR3 DNA: TGTGCCAGCAGCTTCGAGGGGACCCCAGTCTACGAGCAGTACTTC

clone size: .
D gene: .
V gene: TRBV6-5
J gene: TRBJ1-2
CDR3 protein: CASSLGVLGGYTF
CDR3 DNA: TGTGCCAGCAGTTTAGGGGTCTTGGGAGGCTACACCTTC

clone size: .
D gene: .
V gene: TRBV19
J gene: TRBJ1-1
CDR3 protein: CASSIMVASFAFF
CDR3 DNA: TGTGCCAGTAGTATCATGGTCGCTTCGTTTGCTTTCTTT

clone size: .
D gene: .
V gene: TRBV9
J gene: TRBJ1-2
CDR3 protein: CARKTTDMTYGYTF
CDR3 DNA: TGTGCCAGAAAGACAACGGACATGACCTATGGCTACACCTTC

clone size: .
D gene: .
V gene: TRBV9
J gene: TRBJ2-5
CDR3 protein: CASSVGGPGELETQYF
CDR3 DNA: TGTGCCAGCAGCGTAGGGGGACCCGGAGAACTAGAGACCCAGTACTTC

clone size: .
D gene: TRBD2
V gene: TRBV2
J gene: TRBJ2-5
CDR3 protein: CASLKAGVAFETQYF
CDR3 DNA: TGTGCCAGCCTCAAAGCGGGGGTGGCATTTGAGACCCAGTACTTC

clone size: once
D gene: .
V gene: TRBV18
J gene: TRBJ2-1
CDR3 protein: CASPWWGRHVPDNEQFF
CDR3 DNA: TGTGCCAGCCCCTGGTGGGGCCGGCACGTTCCAGACAATGAGCAGTTCTTC

clone size: .
D gene: .
V gene: TRBV6-5
J gene: TRBJ2-7
CDR3 protein: CASSYSTSAVEQYF
CDR3 DNA: TGTGCCAGCAGTTACTCGACATCTGCGGTCGAGCAGTACTTC

clone size: .
D gene: .
V gene: TRBV10-2
J gene: TRBJ2-7
CDR3 protein: CASSGGGHYEQYF
CDR3 DNA: TGCGCCAGCAGTGGTGGCGGGCACTACGAGCAGTACTTC

clone size: .
D gene: TRBD2
V gene: TRBV5-6
J gene: TRBJ2-7
CDR3 protein: CASSLAVTSRSYEQYF
CDR3 DNA: TGTGCCAGCAGCTTGGCCGTGACTAGCAGATCCTACGAGCAGTACTTC

clone size: once
D gene: .
V gene: TRBV9
J gene: TRBJ2-2
CDR3 protein: CASGVSAAANTGELFF
CDR3 DNA: TGTGCCAGCGGCGTATCGGCAGCGGCGAACACCGGGGAGCTGTTTTTT

clone size: .
D gene: .
V gene: TRBV15
J gene: TRBJ2-6
CDR3 protein: CATSRVGPGANVLTF
CDR3 DNA: TGTGCCACCAGCAGAGTAGGGCCCGGGGCCAACGTCCTGACTTTC

clone size: .
D gene: .
V gene: TRBV6-5
J gene: TRBJ1-1
CDR3 protein: CASTGNGVNTEAFF
CDR3 DNA: TGTGCCAGCACTGGTAATGGGGTGAACACTGAAGCTTTCTTT

clone size: .
D gene: .
V gene: TRBV11-3
J gene: TRBJ1-1
CDR3 protein: CASSLRGSDTEAFF
CDR3 DNA: TGTGCCAGCAGCCTCAGGGGTTCCGACACTGAAGCTTTCTTT

clone size: few
D gene: .
V gene: TRBV9
J gene: TRBJ2-5
CDR3 protein: CASSTGWGGQQETQYF
CDR3 DNA: TGTGCCAGCAGCACCGGGTGGGGGGGACAGCAAGAGACCCAGTACTTC

clone size: .
D gene: .
V gene: TRBV5-1
J gene: TRBJ1-1
CDR3 protein: CASSREGGEAFF
CDR3 DNA: TGCGCCAGCAGCAGAGAGGGGGGTGAGGCTTTCTTT

clone size: .
D gene: TRBD2
V gene: TRBV30
J gene: TRBJ2-1
CDR3 protein: CAWRASGSRDNEQFF
CDR3 DNA: TGTGCCTGGAGGGCTAGCGGGAGCAGAGACAATGAGCAGTTCTTC

clone size: .
D gene: TRBD1
V gene: TRBV7-3
J gene: TRBJ2-7
CDR3 protein: CASSLKGQGPYEQYF
CDR3 DNA: TGTGCCAGCAGCCTAAAGGGACAGGGGCCCTACGAGCAGTACTTC

clone size: .
D gene: TRBD2
V gene: TRBV29-1
J gene: TRBJ2-3
CDR3 protein: CSVELAGASDTQYF
CDR3 DNA: TGCAGCGTTGAACTAGCGGGAGCATCAGATACGCAGTATTTT

clone size: .
D gene: .
V gene: TRBV7-2
J gene: TRBJ2-5
CDR3 protein: CASSLSRETQYF
CDR3 DNA: TGTGCCAGCAGCTTAAGTAGAGAGACCCAGTACTTC

clone size: .
D gene: .
V gene: TRBV4-2
J gene: TRBJ2-7
CDR3 protein: CASSQATTIPYEQYF
CDR3 DNA: TGTGCCAGCAGCCAAGCGACGACTATCCCCTACGAGCAGTACTTC

clone size: .
D gene: TRBD1
V gene: TRBV4-1
J gene: TRBJ1-2
CDR3 protein: CASRSTGENYGYTF
CDR3 DNA: TGCGCCAGCAGAAGTACAGGGGAAAACTATGGCTACACCTTC

clone size: .
D gene: .
V gene: TRBV6-1
J gene: TRBJ1-1
CDR3 protein: CASGLGSSDTEAFF
CDR3 DNA: TGTGCCAGCGGCCTAGGGTCGAGCGACACTGAAGCTTTCTTT

clone size: .
D gene: TRBD1
V gene: TRBV9
J gene: TRBJ2-1
CDR3 protein: CASSAGQGASGEQFF
CDR3 DNA: TGTGCCAGCAGCGCCGGACAGGGGGCGTCCGGGGAGCAGTTCTTC

clone size: .
D gene: .
V gene: TRBV7-8
J gene: TRBJ1-1
CDR3 protein: CASSPPRGVRNTEAFF
CDR3 DNA: TGTGCCAGCAGCCCCCCCAGGGGCGTGCGTAACACTGAAGCTTTCTTT

clone size: .
D gene: .
V gene: TRBV30
J gene: TRBJ2-5
CDR3 protein: CAWSAGPETQYF
CDR3 DNA: TGTGCCTGGAGTGCAGGGCCAGAGACCCAGTACTTC

clone size: .
D gene: .
V gene: TRBV18
J gene: TRBJ2-3
CDR3 protein: CASSPLDSTDTQYF
CDR3 DNA: TGTGCCAGCTCACCGCTGGACAGTACAGATACGCAGTATTTT

clone size: .
D gene: .
V gene: TRBV30
J gene: TRBJ1-5
CDR3 protein: CAWSGGPGQPQHF
CDR3 DNA: TGTGCCTGGAGTGGAGGGCCCGGTCAGCCCCAGCATTTT

clone size: .
D gene: TRBD2
V gene: TRBV6-6
J gene: TRBJ2-5
CDR3 protein: CASSLKTSGRQETQYF
CDR3 DNA: TGTGCCAGCAGCCTGAAGACTAGCGGGAGGCAAGAGACCCAGTACTTC

clone size: .
D gene: .
V gene: TRBV10-3
J gene: TRBJ1-1
CDR3 protein: CAIGRSREAEAFF
CDR3 DNA: TGTGCCATCGGCCGCTCGCGGGAGGCTGAAGCTTTCTTT

clone size: .
D gene: .
V gene: TRBV30
J gene: TRBJ2-1
CDR3 protein: CAWSDGSIGNEQFF
CDR3 DNA: TGTGCCTGGAGTGACGGGAGCATTGGTAATGAGCAGTTCTTC

clone size: .
D gene: .
V gene: TRBV5-1
J gene: TRBJ2-2
CDR3 protein: CASSLIQGPGELFF
CDR3 DNA: TGCGCCAGCAGCTTAATACAGGGACCCGGGGAGCTGTTTTTT

clone size: .
D gene: TRBD1
V gene: TRBV28
J gene: TRBJ1-1
CDR3 protein: CASSSGGWGTEAFF
CDR3 DNA: TGTGCCAGCAGTTCAGGGGGTTGGGGCACTGAAGCTTTCTTT

clone size: .
D gene: TRBD2
V gene: TRBV4-1
J gene: TRBJ2-3
CDR3 protein: CASSHPRTSGRGDTQYF
CDR3 DNA: TGCGCCAGCAGCCACCCCCGGACTAGCGGGCGAGGAGATACGCAGTATTTT

clone size: .
D gene: TRBD2
V gene: TRBV30
J gene: TRBJ2-7
CDR3 protein: CAWSEGGKDYEQYF
CDR3 DNA: TGTGCCTGGAGCGAGGGAGGGAAGGACTACGAGCAGTACTTC

clone size: .
D gene: .
V gene: TRBV19
J gene: TRBJ1-2
CDR3 protein: CASSTRGFEGGYTF
CDR3 DNA: TGTGCCAGTAGTACAAGGGGTTTTGAGGGTGGCTACACCTTC

clone size: .
D gene: .
V gene: TRBV7-2
J gene: TRBJ1-5
CDR3 protein: CASSPNRGNQPQHF
CDR3 DNA: TGTGCCAGCAGCCCCAACAGGGGCAATCAGCCCCAGCATTTT

clone size: few
D gene: TRBD1
V gene: TRBV11-3
J gene: TRBJ1-3
CDR3 protein: CASTGGLSGNTIYF
CDR3 DNA: TGTGCCAGCACAGGGGGGCTCTCTGGAAACACCATATATTTT

clone size: .
D gene: TRBD2
V gene: TRBV10-3
J gene: TRBJ2-1
CDR3 protein: CAIRGQTSGMKEQFF
CDR3 DNA: TGTGCCATCAGGGGGCAGACTAGCGGGATGAAGGAGCAGTTCTTC

clone size: .
D gene: TRBD1
V gene: TRBV7-9
J gene: TRBJ1-1
CDR3 protein: CASSLGAGGKITAAFF
CDR3 DNA: TGTGCCAGCAGCTTAGGGGCAGGGGGAAAGATTACAGCAGCTTTCTTT

clone size: .
D gene: .
V gene: TRBV18
J gene: TRBJ1-5
CDR3 protein: CASSPGSNQPQHF
CDR3 DNA: TGTGCCAGCTCACCAGGTAGCAATCAGCCCCAGCATTTT

clone size: once
D gene: .
V gene: TRBV25-1
J gene: TRBJ1-2
CDR3 protein: CASSGGNYGYTF
CDR3 DNA: TGTGCCAGCAGTGGCGGGAACTATGGCTACACCTTC

clone size: .
D gene: .
V gene: TRBV6-5
J gene: TRBJ2-6
CDR3 protein: CASRALGANVLTF
CDR3 DNA: TGTGCCAGCAGGGCTCTTGGGGCCAACGTCCTGACTTTC

clone size: once
D gene: .
V gene: TRBV7-8
J gene: TRBJ2-1
CDR3 protein: CASSLRASESPREQFF
CDR3 DNA: TGTGCCAGCAGCCTCCGGGCTAGCGAGTCCCCTAGGGAGCAGTTCTTC

clone size: .
D gene: .
V gene: TRBV11-2
J gene: TRBJ1-2
CDR3 protein: CASSPDGDYGYTF
CDR3 DNA: TGTGCCAGCAGTCCCGATGGAGACTATGGCTACACCTTC

clone size: .
D gene: TRBD1
V gene: TRBV5-1
J gene: TRBJ1-2
CDR3 protein: CASSFTGTVSAYTF
CDR3 DNA: TGCGCCAGCAGCTTTACCGGGACAGTATCCGCCTACACCTTC

clone size: .
D gene: TRBD1
V gene: TRBV6-5
J gene: TRBJ2-1
CDR3 protein: CASRQTGAPYNEQFF
CDR3 DNA: TGTGCCAGCAGACAAACAGGGGCCCCCTACAATGAGCAGTTCTTC

clone size: .
D gene: .
V gene: TRBV2
J gene: TRBJ2-7
CDR3 protein: CAKAGGLGSAYEQYF
CDR3 DNA: TGTGCCAAGGCGGGTGGGTTGGGGAGTGCCTACGAGCAGTACTTC

clone size: .
D gene: TRBD2
V gene: TRBV19
J gene: TRBJ2-1
CDR3 protein: CASSTSGSENEQFF
CDR3 DNA: TGTGCCAGTAGCACTAGCGGGAGTGAAAATGAGCAGTTCTTC

clone size: .
D gene: .
V gene: TRBV6-5
J gene: TRBJ2-7
CDR3 protein: CDPRGGPYEQYF
CDR3 DNA: TGCGACCCGAGAGGGGGGCCATACGAGCAGTACTTC

clone size: .
D gene: .
V gene: TRBV7-3
J gene: TRBJ2-5
CDR3 protein: CASSFGSGVGETQYF
CDR3 DNA: TGTGCCAGCAGCTTTGGATCGGGAGTGGGGGAGACCCAGTACTTC